Here is one TCR beta chain with its context. No antigen is known for it. The V gene lost 1 base and the J gene lost 5 bases, with 9 bases spanning the gap. The CDR3 runs to 13 residues. Looked up from germline, CDR1 is SGDLS and CDR2 is YYNGEE. It was the roughly 110-subject validation cohort, separate from the 666-subject first cohort, to which the donors belonged. Sequencing was performed with immunoSEQ multiplex PCR; in TCRdb, only in-frame clones are kept and a portion is missing. The sample lists some 130,000 clones; around four fifths were seen once. These data originate in a study of cytomegalovirus exposure and HLA in healthy donors. Study-wide results and caveats: In the roughly 130 validation repertoires, a later analysis found that first-cohort TCR clusters tended to co-occur. In vitro checks showed that a few CMV-associated chains really do target CMV antigens. Cytomegalovirus-associated TCR beta chains were listed, numbering 150 to 200.

The sequence was obtained from a woman in her twenties or thirties in good health and CMV-seronegative. The rearrangement links TRBV9 to TRBJ2-5, with a tentative D call TRBD2 (5 bases). The sequenced sample was PBMCs. The CDR3, as DNA: TGTGCCAGCAGCGTATCAGGAGGCGAGACCCAGTACTTC. Translation: CASSVSGGETQYF.